Included here is one T cell receptor (beta chain) sequence, with context. Per the germline V gene, CDR1 is SGHKS and CDR2 is YYEKEE (reference sequence). The CDR3 totals 15 residues. V lost 2 bases to trimming and J lost 5 bases; unmatched junction nucleotides: 6. Libraries were prepared by immunoSEQ multiplex PCR; TCRdb keeps only in-frame clonotypes and omits some of them. Of roughly 95,000 clones in the sample, about 90% were seen once. This entry is derived from a study of blood T cell repertoires in COVID-19. The chain combines TRBV5-5 with TRBJ2-5, with 10 bases aligning to TRBD2. This sequence originates from a woman aged 45 to 65 in a cohort sampled during active COVID-19. Sequenced sample: peripheral blood. The CDR3, as DNA: TGTGCCAGCAGCTTCAGCGGGAGGGGGAAGGAGACCCAGTACTTC. The encoded protein is CASSFSGRGKETQYF.